This T cell receptor (beta chain) was sequenced for a study of T cells in Graves' hyperthyroidism and ophthalmopathy. Many counts were recorded for this clonotype. It was RNA transcripts that yielded the amplified TCR beta CDR3 regions. When the TCR CDR3 underwent first-round RT-PCR, the HTBI primer set was used. TCRdb used MiXCR to reprocess the multiplex PCR reads, holding one entry per CDR3 protein. The data show under 450,000 distinct CDR3 sequences, with roughly 14% seen just once and 20% to 25% held by the top ten. The germline gives CDR1 SGHAT, CDR2 FQNNGV. Trimming took off 6 bases at V and 7 bases at J, with 16 bases between the two ends. The CDR3 consists of 14 residues.

Sequenced material: blood. This receptor was obtained from a man younger than 40 with Graves' hyperthyroidism that later progressed to Graves' ophthalmopathy. The chain has TRBV11-2 and TRBJ2-1; TRBD1 or TRBD2 may be the D gene (5 bases each). The CDR3 DNA is TGTGCCAGCAGAGGCCCGTGGGGGATGAATGAGCAGTTCTTC. Translation gives CASRGPWGMNEQFF.